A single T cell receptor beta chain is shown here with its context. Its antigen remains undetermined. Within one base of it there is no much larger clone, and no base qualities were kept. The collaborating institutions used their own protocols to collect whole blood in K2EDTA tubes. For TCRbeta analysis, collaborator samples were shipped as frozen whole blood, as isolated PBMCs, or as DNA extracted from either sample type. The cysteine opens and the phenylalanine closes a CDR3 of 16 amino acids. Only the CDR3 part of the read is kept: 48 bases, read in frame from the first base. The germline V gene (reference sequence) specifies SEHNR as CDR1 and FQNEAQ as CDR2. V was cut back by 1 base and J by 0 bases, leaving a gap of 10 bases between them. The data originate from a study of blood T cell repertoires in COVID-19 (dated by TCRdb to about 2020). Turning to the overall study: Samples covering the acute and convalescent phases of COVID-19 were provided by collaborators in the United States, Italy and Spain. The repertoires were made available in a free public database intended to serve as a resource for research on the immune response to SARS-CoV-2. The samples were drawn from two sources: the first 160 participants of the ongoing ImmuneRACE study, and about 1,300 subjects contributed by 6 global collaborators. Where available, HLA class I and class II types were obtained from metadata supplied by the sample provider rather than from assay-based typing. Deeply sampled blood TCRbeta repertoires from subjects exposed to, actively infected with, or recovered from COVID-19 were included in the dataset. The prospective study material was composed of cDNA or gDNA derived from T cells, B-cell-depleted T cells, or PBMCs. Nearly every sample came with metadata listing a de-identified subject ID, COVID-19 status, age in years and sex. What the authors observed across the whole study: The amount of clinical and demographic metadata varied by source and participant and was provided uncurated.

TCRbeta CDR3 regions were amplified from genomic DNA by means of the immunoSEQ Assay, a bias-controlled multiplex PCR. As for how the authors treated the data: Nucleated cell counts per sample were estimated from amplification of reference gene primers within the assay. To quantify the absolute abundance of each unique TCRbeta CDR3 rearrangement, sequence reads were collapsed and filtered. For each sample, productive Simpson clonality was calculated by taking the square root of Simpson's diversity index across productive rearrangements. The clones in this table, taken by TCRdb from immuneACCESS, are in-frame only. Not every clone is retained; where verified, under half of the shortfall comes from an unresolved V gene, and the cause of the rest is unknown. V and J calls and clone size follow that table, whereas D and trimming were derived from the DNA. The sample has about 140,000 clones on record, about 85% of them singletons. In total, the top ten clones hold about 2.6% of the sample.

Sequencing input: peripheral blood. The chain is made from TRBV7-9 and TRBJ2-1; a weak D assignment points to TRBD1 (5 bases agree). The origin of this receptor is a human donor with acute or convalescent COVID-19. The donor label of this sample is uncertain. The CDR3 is CASSLGGGTSYNEQFF. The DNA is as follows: TGTGCCAGCAGCTTAGGGGGCGGAACCTCCTACAATGAGCAGTTCTTC.